Included here is one T cell receptor (beta chain) sequence, with context. Its target antigen remains unknown. The record has no base qualities; no much larger clone is one base away. The data derive from a study of PD-1 blockade in classical Hodgkin lymphoma (dated by TCRdb to about 2020). Notes on the research overall: Nivolumab dosing was 3 mg/kg intravenously every 2 weeks, continuing until either disease progression or unacceptable toxicity. The study used CyTOF and TCR beta sequencing to define a peripheral blood immune signature of response to PD-1 blockade in classical Hodgkin lymphoma.

The Qiagen DNeasy kit was used to extract genomic DNA both from unsorted PBMCs and from the negatively selected CD4+ and CD8+ fractions. Using primers that anneal to V and J segments, immunoSEQ multiplex PCR amplified the TCR beta CDR3 regions. A synthetic immune receptor repertoire was used to minimize amplification bias, and any remaining bias was removed computationally after sequencing. The paper's data handling went like this. Custom Python scripts were used to quantify repertoire diversity as the Shannon entropy index. Unsorted, CD4+ and CD8+ repertoires were examined separately, except in combined analyses, for which CD4+ and CD8+ sequences were merged in silico. A clone was considered expanded if an increase in frequency of at least 2-fold after treatment relative to C1D1 was found, and a pseudocount of 0.5 was applied to clones undetected at baseline. Clones with 0 or 1 copy at C1D1 were classified as singleton clones, and clones with 2 or more copies were classified as non-singleton clones. Clones expanded in unsorted samples were annotated as CD4+, CD8+ or unknown by matching protein sequences in sorted samples from the same patient. Diversity changes from C1D1 to C4D1 were tested in paired samples using Wilcoxon tests. The table comes from immuneACCESS by way of TCRdb, which keeps in-frame sequences with V and J called. Part of the clones is missing from these tables; in studies checked, under half for an unresolved V gene and the rest for unknown reasons. V and J calls and clone size are given by that table; D and trimming were obtained from the DNA. Here the sample has tens of thousands of clones; about 92% occur a single time. Of the sample, about 8% falls within the top ten clones.

The CDR3 measures 15 amino acids from cysteine to phenylalanine. Of all the DNA, just the CDR3 is kept, 45 bases in frame from base 1. CDR1 MNHEY and CDR2 SVGAGI are derived from the germline V gene. Trimming at the junction amounts to 6 bases on V and 3 bases on J, and the germline ends lie 18 bases apart. Reading the label with the study, this specimen's time point is: cycle 1 day 1 (C1D1), immediately before nivolumab initiation. Relapse after autologous stem cell transplantation had occurred in all trial patients, and cohorts A, B and C were distinguished by prior brentuximab vedotin exposure. The trial cohort comprised roughly 50 patients with relapsed/refractory classical Hodgkin lymphoma whose best overall responses were complete response, partial response or progressive disease. In the multi-cohort phase II CheckMate 205 trial, trial patients received single-agent nivolumab. An independent review committee assessed best overall response using the 2007 International Working Group response criteria. PBMCs from the trial were collected at three points: immediately before nivolumab initiation (C1D1), and during therapy at cycle 2 day 1 and cycle 4 day 1. After peripheral blood was drawn into 8 mL Vacutainer Cell Preparation Tubes, PBMCs were isolated by centrifugation and then cryopreserved.

Overall results and qualifications from the work: A significant rise by C4D1 was seen in CD4+ but not CD8+ TCR diversity (p=0.0027 vs p=0.16), with the rise being most apparent in complete responders (p=0.02). Only a single clinical trial cohort was studied, and what caused the repertoire differences, possibly disease activity or prior therapy, remained undefined. Trial patients with a complete response had baseline diversity similar to that of newly diagnosed patients, while partial responders and progressors had significantly lower diversity. Lower diversity was observed in patients in whom nivolumab was started less than 1 year after ASCT, and these patients were excluded from later analyses so that confounding by immune reconstitution would be avoided. Baseline TCR diversity was reported to be lower in newly diagnosed patients than in healthy donors, and even lower in relapsed/refractory patients.

This receptor chain uses TRBV6-5 and TRBJ2-7, and TRBD2 may be the D gene, going by 6 matching bases. The sequence was obtained from a human donor with classical Hodgkin lymphoma. Here the sequenced sample was peripheral blood mononuclear cells (PBMCs), taken at baseline. The DNA sequence is TGTGCCAGCAGCCCACAGCCGGGGGTTGTCTACGAGCAGTACTTC. It codes for CASSPQPGVVYEQYF.